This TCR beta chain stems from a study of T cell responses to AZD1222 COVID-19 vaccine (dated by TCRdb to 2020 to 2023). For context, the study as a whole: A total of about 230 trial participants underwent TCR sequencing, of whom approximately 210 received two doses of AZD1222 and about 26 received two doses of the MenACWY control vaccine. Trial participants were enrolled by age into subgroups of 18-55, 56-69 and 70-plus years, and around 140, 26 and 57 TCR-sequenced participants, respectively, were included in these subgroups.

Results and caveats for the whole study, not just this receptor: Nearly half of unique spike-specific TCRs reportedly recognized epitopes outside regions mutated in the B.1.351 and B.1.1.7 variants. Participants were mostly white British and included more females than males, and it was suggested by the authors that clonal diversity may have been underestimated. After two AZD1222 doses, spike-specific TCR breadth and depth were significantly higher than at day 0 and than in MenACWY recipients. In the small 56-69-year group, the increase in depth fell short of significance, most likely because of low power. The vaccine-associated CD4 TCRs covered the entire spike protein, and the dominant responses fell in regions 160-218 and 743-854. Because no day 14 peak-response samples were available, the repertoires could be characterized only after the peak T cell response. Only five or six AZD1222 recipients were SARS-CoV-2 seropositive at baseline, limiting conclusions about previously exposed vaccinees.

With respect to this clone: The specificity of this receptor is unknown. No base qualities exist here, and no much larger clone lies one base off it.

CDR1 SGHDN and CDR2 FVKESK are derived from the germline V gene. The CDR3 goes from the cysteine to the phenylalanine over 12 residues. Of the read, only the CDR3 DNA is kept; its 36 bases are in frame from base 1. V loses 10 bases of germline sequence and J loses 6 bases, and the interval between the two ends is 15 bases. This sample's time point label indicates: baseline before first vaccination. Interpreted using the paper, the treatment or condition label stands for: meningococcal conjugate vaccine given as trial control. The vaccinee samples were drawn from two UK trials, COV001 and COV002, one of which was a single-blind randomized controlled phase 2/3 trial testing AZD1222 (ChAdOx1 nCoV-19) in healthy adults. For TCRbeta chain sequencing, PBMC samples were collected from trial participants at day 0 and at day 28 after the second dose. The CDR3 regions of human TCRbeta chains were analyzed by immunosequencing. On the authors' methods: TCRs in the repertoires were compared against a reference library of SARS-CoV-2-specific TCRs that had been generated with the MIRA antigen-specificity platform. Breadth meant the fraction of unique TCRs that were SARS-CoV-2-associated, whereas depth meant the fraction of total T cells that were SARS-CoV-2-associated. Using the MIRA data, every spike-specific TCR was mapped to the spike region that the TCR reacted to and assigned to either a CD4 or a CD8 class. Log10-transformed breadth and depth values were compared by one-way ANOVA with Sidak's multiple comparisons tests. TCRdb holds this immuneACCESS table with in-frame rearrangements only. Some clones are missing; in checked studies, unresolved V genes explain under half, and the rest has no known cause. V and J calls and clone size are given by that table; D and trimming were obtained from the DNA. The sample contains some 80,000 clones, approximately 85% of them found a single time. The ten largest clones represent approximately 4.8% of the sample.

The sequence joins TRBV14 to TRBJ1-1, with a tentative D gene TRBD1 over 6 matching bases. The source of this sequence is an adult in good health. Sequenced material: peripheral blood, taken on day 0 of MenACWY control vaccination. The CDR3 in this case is CATNNRVAEAFF. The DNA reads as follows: TGTGCCACCAACAACAGGGTGGCTGAAGCTTTCTTT. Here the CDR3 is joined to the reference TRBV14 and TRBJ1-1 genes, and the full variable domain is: EAGVTQFPSHSVIEKGQTVTLRCDPISGHDNLYWYRRVMGKEIKFLLHFVKESKQDESGMPNNRFLAERTGGTYSTLKVQPAELEDSGVYFCATNNRVAEAFFGQGTRLTVV.